These 21 T cell receptor beta chains were sequenced from one sample in a study of shared clonotypes between healthy human individuals (dated by TCRdb to about 2020). The library was generated by the immunoSEQ multiplex PCR assay. In TCRdb, the immuneACCESS table is reduced to in-frame sequences with V and J assigned. These tables do not hold every clone; where another copy was compared, an unresolved V gene accounts for under half, and the others remain unexplained. The sample table shows 950,000 to 1,100,000 clones, and around 76% are seen once. Approximately 1.5% of the sample is taken by the ten largest. The sample comprised memory CD4+ T cells sorted from blood. Reading the label with the study, this specimen's cell subset or site is: CD45RA-negative fraction. The receptor source for this set is a man in his late teens or twenties in good health.

The chain couples TRBV18 to TRBJ1-4; D is ambiguous. Germline loops: CDR1 KGHSH, CDR2 LQKENI. V shed 0 bases and J shed 0 bases, with 5 bases lying between them. The CDR3 is 15 residues long. The CDR3 nucleotides read TGTGCCAGCTCACCACCGTTCTCAACTAATGAAAAACTGTTTTTT. Encoded protein: CASSPPFSTNEKLFF. Full variable domain (outside the CDR3, taken from reference TRBV18 and TRBJ1-4): NAGVMQNPRHLVRRRGQEARLRCSPMKGHSHVYWYRQLPEEGLKFMVYLQKENIIDESGMPKERFSAEFPKEGPSILRIQQVVRGDSAAYFCASSPPFSTNEKLFFGSGTQLSVL.

V and J are TRBV4-1 and TRBJ1-5; unclear D gene. This CDR3 is built from 16 residues. The V gene lost 1 base and the J gene lost 2 bases, with 12 bases spanning the gap. CDR1 is MGHRA, CDR2 YSYEKL, per germline. This CDR3 is CASSQGLGRGNQPQHF. CDR3 in DNA: TGCGCCAGCAGCCAAGGGTTAGGTAGGGGCAATCAGCCCCAGCATTTT.

This chain joins TRBV5-1 and TRBJ1-1; D is perhaps TRBD1 (6 bases). This CDR3 is built from 14 residues. The ends were cut back, 4 bases at V and 3 bases at J, with 13 bases in the middle. The germline CDR1 and CDR2 sequences are SGHRS and YFSETQ. CDR3 sequence (DNA): TGCGCCAGCAGCGCCACAGGGCCCGACACTGAAGCTTTCTTT. This sequence encodes CASSATGPDTEAFF.

This clone was seen more than once but under ten times. The chain recombines TRBV5-1 with TRBJ2-1, with a tentative D call TRBD2 (5 bases). Germline CDR1 and CDR2: SGHRS and YFSETQ. The V end lost 2 bases, the J end lost 13 bases, and 19 bases lay between the germline ends. CDR3 length: 14 amino acids. CDR3 nucleotides: TGCGCCAGCAGCTTTAATTCCGCAAGTGGGAGTCAGTTCTTC. Translation: CASSFNSASGSQFF.

The CDR3 bases are TGTGCCAGCAGCTTAGTTCGTGGGACAGGGGGTGGAAACACCATATATTTT. The encoded protein is CASSLVRGTGGGNTIYF. The chain is built from TRBV7-4 and TRBJ1-3; 11 bases fit TRBD1. Germline CDR1 SGHVT, CDR2 SQSDAQ. V lost 1 base to trimming and J lost 3 bases; unmatched junction nucleotides: 5. This CDR3 is 17 amino acids long. The variable domain in full, with the rest retrieved from reference TRBV7-4 and TRBJ1-3, is GAGVSQSPRYKVAKRGRDVALRCDSISGHVTLYWYRQTLGQGSEVLTYSQSDAQRDKSGRPSGRFSAERPERSVSTLKIQRTEQGDSAVYLCASSLVRGTGGGNTIYFGEGSWLTVV.

The chain has TRBV19 and TRBJ2-2; D perhaps matches TRBD1 (6 bases). The CDR3 runs to 14 residues. The V gene's germline CDR1 is LNHDA and CDR2 SQIVND (reference sequence). Trimming took 6 bases from V and 5 from J, leaving 13 bases between them. Here the CDR3 DNA reads TGTGCCAGTAGAACGACAGGAGTTACCGGGGAGCTGTTTTTT. Translation: CASRTTGVTGELFF.

The J gene is TRBJ2-7, the V gene TRBV7-9, with D perhaps assigned TRBD1 or TRBD2 (6 bases each). Germline CDR1 and CDR2: SEHNR and FQNEAQ (reference sequence). The CDR3 consists of 15 residues. V gave up 5 bases and J gave up 4 bases, with 18 bases separating them. CDR3 sequence reads: CASSQGDFDRYEQYF. The CDR3 DNA reads as TGTGCCAGCAGCCAAGGGGACTTCGACAGGTACGAGCAGTACTTC.

The rearrangement links TRBV7-8 to TRBJ2-2; tentatively, D is TRBD1 (5 bases). The V and J ends lost 4 bases and 4 bases respectively, with 19 bases between them. Per germline, CDR1 SGHVS and CDR2 FQNEAQ. CDR3 length equals 17 residues. CDR3 DNA: TGTGCCAGCAGCTCCCACCCCCAGGGCTTTTTCACCGGGGAGCTGTTTTTT. Translating gives CASSSHPQGFFTGELFF.

The V call is TRBV9, the J call TRBJ2-3, with D possibly matching TRBD2 (6 bases). Germline V gene sequence: CDR1 SGDLS, CDR2 YYNGEE. V lost 1 base and J 2 bases, leaving 11 bases between the germline ends. The CDR3 consists of 15 residues. The DNA for the CDR3 is TGTGCCAGCAGCGTAACCCTAGCGCCCACAGATACGCAGTATTTT. Its protein is CASSVTLAPTDTQYF.

V usage is TRBV2 and J usage is TRBJ2-6; 12 nucleotides agree with TRBD1. Germline V CDR1 and CDR2: SNHLY, FYNNEI. V dropped 5 bases and J dropped 2; count of bases not matched to a gene: 4. CDR3 length: 17 residues. In nucleotides, the CDR3 is TGTGCCAGCAGTTCCGGGACAGGGGGCACTGGGGCCAACGTCCTGACTTTC. Its translation: CASSSGTGGTGANVLTF.

This clone showed up many times. V and J are TRBV28 and TRBJ1-5, with 8 bases fitting TRBD1. The CDR3 contains 17 residues. V shed 6 bases, J shed 1 base, and the junction held 11 bases outside the gene matches. The V gene's germline CDR1 is MDHEN and CDR2 SYDVKM. The CDR3 here is CASRPIQQGGSNQPQHF. CDR3 DNA: TGTGCCAGCAGGCCAATCCAACAGGGGGGGAGCAATCAGCCCCAGCATTTT.

This clone was counted a few times. V gene TRBV9 combines with J gene TRBJ1-2, with D possibly TRBD1 on 5 matching bases. CDR1 is SGDLS and CDR2 is YYNGEE in the germline V gene. Deletions cut 0 bases from V and 0 bases from J, with 12 bases between. The CDR3 contains 16 residues. In DNA, the CDR3 is TGTGCCAGCAGCGTAGGGGGGAGTGGAGCTAACTATGGCTACACCTTC. It codes for CASSVGGSGANYGYTF.

The chain combines TRBV28 with TRBJ2-7; perhaps D is TRBD1 or TRBD2 (5 bases each). Trimming stripped 5 bases from V and 11 bases from J, with 19 bases between. CDR1 and CDR2 (germline): MDHEN, SYDVKM. CDR3 length: 13 residues. CDR3 sequence: CASSMLPSGREYF. The CDR3 region has the DNA TGTGCCAGCAGTATGCTTCCCTCAGGGCGGGAGTACTTC.

Ten or more counts support this clone. The V and J genes are TRBV4-1 and TRBJ2-2; D is possibly TRBD2 (6 bases). Germline-derived CDR1 and CDR2 are MGHRA and YSYEKL. V lost 1 base to trimming and J lost 4 bases, with 10 bases between them. This CDR3 has 15 amino acids. CDR3 region: CASSQVWGVTGELFF. The DNA of the CDR3 is TGCGCCAGCAGCCAAGTGTGGGGGGTCACCGGGGAGCTGTTTTTT.

About this clone: Distinct nucleotide sequences in the sample also encode this CDR3. The rearrangement links TRBV5-1 to TRBJ2-1, with 8 bases lining up with TRBD2. Looked up from germline, CDR1 is SGHRS and CDR2 is YFSETQ. The V segment lost 0 bases and the J segment 8 bases; nucleotides outside the gene matches: 7. The CDR3 loop spans 15 amino acids. The CDR3, as DNA: TGCGCCAGCAGCTTGGCCGGGAGGGCCGTCGATGAGCAGTTCTTC. Its translation is CASSLAGRAVDEQFF. The full variable domain, completed using reference TRBV5-1 and TRBJ2-1, is KAGVTQTPRYLIKTRGQQVTLSCSPISGHRSVSWYQQTPGQGLQFLFEYFSETQRNKGNFPGRFSGRQFSNSRSEMNVSTLELGDSALYLCASSLAGRAVDEQFFGPGTRLTVL.

This chain links TRBV5-1 with TRBJ2-5, with 8 bases that match TRBD2. V was pared by 6 bases and J by 5 bases, with 15 bases of the junction left unmatched. The germline gives CDR1 SGHRS, CDR2 YFSETQ. The CDR3 sequence is 16 residues long. The CDR3, as DNA: TGCGCCAGCACGCCCCGCCCCGGGACTAGTCGGGAGACCCAGTACTTC. The encoded protein is CASTPRPGTSRETQYF.

The J gene is TRBJ1-5, the V gene TRBV21-1; the D call in the table, TRBD1, was not verified against the DNA. TRBV21-1 is tagged as a pseudogene. This CDR3 has 11 amino acids. The CDR3 DNA is TGTGCCAGGACAGTTAATCAGCCCCAGCATTTT. This codes for CARTVNQPQHF.

V is TRBV10-3 and J is TRBJ2-2, with a weak D call TRBD2 (5 bases). V lost 8 bases and J lost 2, with 18 bases in between. The CDR3 contains 16 residues. Germline V lookup: CDR1 ENHRY, CDR2 SYGVKD. CDR3 nucleotide sequence: TGTGCCATCCCTGTCTCCAGCGGATTAAACACCGGGGAGCTGTTTTTT. Translating it yields CAIPVSSGLNTGELFF.

This clone was seen just once. The chain is built from TRBV6-5 and TRBJ2-3; D may be TRBD2 (7 bases). In germline, CDR1 is MNHEY, CDR2 SVGAGI. The CDR3 contains 16 residues. The ends were cut back, 2 bases at V and 5 bases at J, with 17 bases in the middle. The CDR3 DNA reads TGTGCCAGCAGTTACCGGGGGGCAGCCGGTTTAGATACGCAGTATTTT. Its translation: CASSYRGAAGLDTQYF.

CDR3 nucleotides: TGTGCCAGCAGGAGGGCTCCCGTAGCGGGGACCACAGATACGCAGTATTTT. It translates to CASRRAPVAGTTDTQYF. The rearrangement uses TRBV2 and TRBJ2-3, with TRBD2 identical over 8 bases. After removal of 6 bases from V and 2 bases from J, the junction contained 13 bases not matched to a gene. From germline, CDR1 is SNHLY and CDR2 FYNNEI. This CDR3 comprises 17 residues.

As to this clone: The sample carries other DNA sequences with the same CDR3. The gene calls are TRBV5-1 and TRBJ2-1; no clear D gene. Trimming left V 0 bases short and J 0 bases short, with 4 bases between. CDR3 length equals 14 residues. Germline lookup yields CDR1 SGHRS and CDR2 YFSETQ. CDR3: CASSLDSSYNEQFF. CDR3 nucleotides: TGCGCCAGCAGCTTGGACTCCTCCTACAATGAGCAGTTCTTC.